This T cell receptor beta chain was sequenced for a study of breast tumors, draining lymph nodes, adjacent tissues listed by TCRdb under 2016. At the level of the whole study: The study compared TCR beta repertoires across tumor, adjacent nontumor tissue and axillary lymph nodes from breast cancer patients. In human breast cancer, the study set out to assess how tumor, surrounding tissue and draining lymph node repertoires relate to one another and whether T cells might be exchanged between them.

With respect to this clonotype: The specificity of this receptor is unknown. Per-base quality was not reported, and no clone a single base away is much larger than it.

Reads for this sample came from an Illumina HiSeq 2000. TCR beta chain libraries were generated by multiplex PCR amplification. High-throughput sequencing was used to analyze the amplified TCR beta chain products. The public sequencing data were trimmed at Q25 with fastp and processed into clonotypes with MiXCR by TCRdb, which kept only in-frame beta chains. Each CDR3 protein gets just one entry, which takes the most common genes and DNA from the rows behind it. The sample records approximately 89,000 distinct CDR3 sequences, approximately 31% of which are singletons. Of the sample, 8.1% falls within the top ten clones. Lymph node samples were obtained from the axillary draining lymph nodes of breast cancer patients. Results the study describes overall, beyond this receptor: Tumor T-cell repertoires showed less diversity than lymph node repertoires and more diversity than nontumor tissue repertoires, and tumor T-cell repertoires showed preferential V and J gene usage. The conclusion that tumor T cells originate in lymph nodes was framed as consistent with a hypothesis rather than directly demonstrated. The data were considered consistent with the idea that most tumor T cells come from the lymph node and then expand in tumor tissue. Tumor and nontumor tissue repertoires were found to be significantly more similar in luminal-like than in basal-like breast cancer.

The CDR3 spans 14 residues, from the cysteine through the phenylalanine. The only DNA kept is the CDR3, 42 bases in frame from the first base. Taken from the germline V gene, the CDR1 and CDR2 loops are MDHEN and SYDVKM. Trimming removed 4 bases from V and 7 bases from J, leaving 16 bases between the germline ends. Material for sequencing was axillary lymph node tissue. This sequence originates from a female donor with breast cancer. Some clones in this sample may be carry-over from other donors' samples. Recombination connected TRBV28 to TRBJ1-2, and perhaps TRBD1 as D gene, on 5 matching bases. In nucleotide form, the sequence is TGTGCCAGCAGTTCAAGATTCTCCGGGGGTGGCTACACCTTC. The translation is CASSSRFSGGGYTF.